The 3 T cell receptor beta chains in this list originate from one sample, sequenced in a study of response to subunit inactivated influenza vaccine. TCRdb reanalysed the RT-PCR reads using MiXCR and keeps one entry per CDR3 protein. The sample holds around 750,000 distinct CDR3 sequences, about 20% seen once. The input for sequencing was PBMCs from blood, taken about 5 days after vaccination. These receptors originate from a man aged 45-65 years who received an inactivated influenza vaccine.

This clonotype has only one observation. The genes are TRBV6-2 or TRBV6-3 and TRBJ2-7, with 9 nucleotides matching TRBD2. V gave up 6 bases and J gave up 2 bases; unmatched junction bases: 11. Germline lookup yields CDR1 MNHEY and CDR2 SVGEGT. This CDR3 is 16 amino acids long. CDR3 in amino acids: CASRTLGAGGTYEQYF. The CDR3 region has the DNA TGTGCCAGCAGGACTCTAGGGGCGGGAGGGACCTACGAGCAGTACTTC.

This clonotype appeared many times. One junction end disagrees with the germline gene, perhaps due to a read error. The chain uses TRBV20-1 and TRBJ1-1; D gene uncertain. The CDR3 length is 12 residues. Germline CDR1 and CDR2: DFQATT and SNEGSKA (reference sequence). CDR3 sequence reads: CSAVETNPEAFF. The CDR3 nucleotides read TGCAGTGCAGTGGAAACGAACCCTGAAGCTTTCTTT.

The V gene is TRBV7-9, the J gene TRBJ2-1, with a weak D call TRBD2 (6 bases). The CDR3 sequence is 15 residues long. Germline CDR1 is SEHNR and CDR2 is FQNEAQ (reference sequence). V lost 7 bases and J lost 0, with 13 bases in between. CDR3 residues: CASKGAGSSYNEQFF. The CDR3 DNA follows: TGTGCCAGCAAAGGCGCGGGGAGCTCCTACAATGAGCAGTTCTTC. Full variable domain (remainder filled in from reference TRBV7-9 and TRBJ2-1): DTGVSQNPRHKITKRGQNVTFRCDPISEHNRLYWYRQTLGQGPEFLTYFQNEAQLEKSRLLSDRFSAERPKGSFSTLEIQRTEQGDSAMYLCASKGAGSSYNEQFFGPGTRLTVL.